This passage covers 9 T cell receptor beta chains from one sample sequenced in a study of T-cell memory formation after mild COVID-19. TCRdb re-called the 5' RACE reads with MiXCR, one entry per CDR3 protein. Here the sample spans some 15,000 distinct CDR3 sequences, roughly 19% being singletons. Sequences were obtained from PBMCs or a T cell subset sorted from them (not recorded which). The receptors come from an adult woman who had mild COVID-19 (a few samples of this study predate the infection). Cell type and time point are not known.

In its sample, this clonotype was seen many times. The chain recombines TRBV6-2 or TRBV6-3 with TRBJ2-7; D assignment may be TRBD1 or TRBD2 (6 bases each). CDR3 length: 16 residues. Trimming pared 0 bases from V and 2 bases from J, leaving 14 bases between. The V gene's germline CDR1 is MNHEY and CDR2 SVGEGT. This chain's CDR3 is CASSYSGPGAAYEQYF. Here the CDR3 DNA reads TGTGCCAGCAGTTACTCGGGACCGGGGGCGGCCTACGAGCAGTACTTC.

This clonotype occurred many times. The V call is TRBV2, the J call TRBJ2-7; perhaps TRBD1 as D (5 bases). From germline, CDR1 is SNHLY and CDR2 FYNNEI. The CDR3 has 14 residues. V lost 8 bases, J lost 0 bases, and 14 bases lay in between. This chain's CDR3 is CASDRDISSYEQYF. The CDR3 nucleotides read TGTGCCAGCGACAGAGATATTAGCTCCTACGAGCAGTACTTC.

This clonotype was counted ten times or more. The J gene is TRBJ1-5, the V gene TRBV9, with D uncertain. Trimming cost V 0 bases and J 1 base, with 8 bases left between them. CDR1 and CDR2 from the germline V gene are SGDLS and YYNGEE. The CDR3 covers 15 residues. The CDR3 DNA follows: TGTGCCAGCAGCGTAGGGGATCTAAGCAATCAGCCCCAGCATTTT. This translates into CASSVGDLSNQPQHF.

This clonotype came up many times. The V and J genes are TRBV21-1 and TRBJ2-4. TRBV21-1 counts as a pseudogene. The CDR3 covers 18 residues. CDR3 nucleotide sequence: TGTGCCAGCAGCAAAAAAGAGAACAGCTCAATATCCAAAAACATTCAGTACTTC. As protein: CASSKKENSSISKNIQYF.

By sample fraction, this clonotype is medium-sized. The chain recombines TRBV5-1 with TRBJ2-3; D uncertain. Trimming pared 0 bases from V and 0 bases from J, leaving 5 bases between. This CDR3 has 14 residues. Germline V gene sequence: CDR1 SGHRS, CDR2 YFSETQ. Written as DNA, the CDR3 is TGCGCCAGCAGCTTGGGACCGAGCACAGATACGCAGTATTTT. It translates to CASSLGPSTDTQYF.

This clonotype was observed at least ten times. V gene TRBV7-2 combines with J gene TRBJ2-7; TRBD1 aligns across 7 bases. The V segment lost 0 bases and the J segment 6 bases; nucleotides outside the gene matches: 11. Germline CDR1 reads SGHTA; CDR2 reads FQGNSA. The CDR3 is made up of 16 amino acids. The CDR3 DNA reads TGTGCCAGCAGCTTAGCGCACAGGGGTTCTCTACGCGAGCAGTACTTC. Translation: CASSLAHRGSLREQYF.

This clonotype was recorded at least ten times. J is TRBJ1-5 and V is TRBV10-3, with unresolved D. V was clipped by 4 bases and J by 7 bases, with 8 bases between them. The CDR3 runs to 12 residues. Germline V gene sequence: CDR1 ENHRY, CDR2 SYGVKD. CDR3 sequence (DNA): TGTGCCATCAGTGCGGGATCCCAGCCCCAGCATTTT. As protein: CAISAGSQPQHF.

This clonotype was seen ten or more times. This chain connects TRBV5-6 to TRBJ1-1; D is unclear. Trimming took off 1 base at V and 5 bases at J, with 9 bases between the two ends. CDR1 and CDR2 from the germline V gene are SGHDT and YYEEEE. The length of the CDR3 is 13 residues. CDR3 nucleotides: TGTGCCAGCAGCTTGATCTCTGGGACTGAAGCTTTCTTT. It is translated as CASSLISGTEAFF.

At least ten counts were recorded for this clonotype. The chain recombines TRBV7-9 with TRBJ2-6; 8 bases are shared with TRBD1. The CDR3 loop spans 20 amino acids. Germline CDR1 and CDR2: SEHNR and FQNEAQ (reference sequence). The V gene end was trimmed by 5 bases and the J gene end by 0 bases; junction bases not matched to a gene: 15. Here the CDR3 reads CASSALAGTGSLSGANVLTF. DNA for the CDR3: TGTGCCAGCAGCGCATTAGCCGGGACAGGCTCGCTCTCTGGGGCCAACGTCCTGACTTTC.